The T cell receptor beta chain described here comes from a study of blood T cell repertoires in COVID-19. Study context: Researchers got acute and convalescent COVID-19 samples from the United States, Italy and Spain.

The V and J ends lost 0 bases and 0 bases respectively, with 10 bases between them. CDR3 size: 15 residues. Germline V lookup: CDR1 GTSNPN, CDR2 SVGIG (reference sequence). This clone was counted once. Methods used by the authors: The assay estimated nucleated cells by amplifying reference gene primers. Sequencing used immunoSEQ multiplex PCR; TCRdb keeps in-frame clones, though not all of them. V and J calls and clone size are copied from that table; D and trimming were computed from the DNA. The table includes roughly 230,000 clones, 80% to 90% detected once. The sequencing input was peripheral blood. The receptor's source is a man aged 45-65 years with acute or convalescent COVID-19. J is TRBJ2-3 and V is TRBV30, with D possibly being TRBD2 (6 bases). CDR3 amino acids: CAWSVGGVSTDTQYF. The DNA of the CDR3 is TGTGCCTGGAGTGTGGGGGGAGTGAGCACAGATACGCAGTATTTT.